This TCR beta chain is drawn from a study of post-analysis software for immune sequencing data. Notes on the study in general: TRBV5-6, TRBV5-1 and TRBV20-1 belonged to a set of a handful of TRBV segments that were more frequent in patients than controls.

The CDR3 runs to 15 residues. Looked up from germline, CDR1 is LNHNV and CDR2 is YYDKDF (reference sequence). Trimming at V came to 0 bases and at J to 4 bases, leaving 4 bases not matched to a gene. Libraries were made from TCR beta cDNA, and they carried unique molecular identifiers. TCRdb used MiXCR to reprocess the PCR reads, holding one entry per CDR3 protein. This table holds over 250,000 distinct CDR3 sequences, around 34% found once. Comment on this clonotype: Antigen unknown. This may be a read error, as it is one base from a much larger clone.

The sequenced sample consisted of blood. The chain has TRBV15 and TRBJ1-2, with 8 bases matching TRBD1. The source is a girl under 18 with multiple sclerosis. The CDR3 nucleotides are TGTGCCACCAGCAGAGAGGTACAGGGGGTCTATGGCTACACCTTC. It codes for CATSREVQGVYGYTF.